The present TCR beta chain was sequenced within a study of T cells in Graves' hyperthyroidism and ophthalmopathy (dated by TCRdb to about 2019). For the wider study: Peripheral blood samples were taken at the time of initial diagnosis, prior to any treatment. The study also compared thyroid tissue and blood T-cell repertoires from five or six Graves' hyperthyroidism patients. The paper reports TCR Vbeta CDR3 sequencing of 135 peripheral blood samples: around 45 ophthalmopathy, fewer than 85 hyperthyroidism and around 17 progressor patients. For training and testing, the 80 to 100 patients in the discovery cohort were randomly divided in a 7:3 ratio. After blood sampling, hyperthyroidism patients were treated with methimazole at a starting dose of 30 mg daily, and ophthalmopathy patients were treated with high-dose intravenous methylprednisolone. TCR V-J signatures able to tell the groups apart were searched for in a discovery cohort of 100 patients, of whom around 43 had Graves' ophthalmopathy and roughly 58 had stable Graves' hyperthyroidism. Prospective prediction of ophthalmopathy was tested in an independent validation cohort of approximately 19 hyperthyroidism patients and 15 to 17 patients who later progressed to ophthalmopathy.

Amplification of TCR beta CDR3 regions was carried out from RNA transcripts. For the first round of RT-PCR on the TCR CDR3, the HTBI primer set was used together with the Qiagen OneStep RT-PCR kit. Libraries were constructed in a second round of multiplex PCR, after which size selection and purification were performed. The libraries were sequenced on an Illumina HiSeq2000 using paired-end 100 bp reads. Per the original workflow: SOAPnuke was used to process the raw data, removing reads that contained adapters or uncalled bases, had a mean Phred below 15, or lacked an exact match to the constant primer or identifier. COPE v1.2.5 was used to merge high-quality paired reads, and clonotypes were defined as unique nucleotide sequences. Clonotypes were aligned to IMGT TRBV, TRBD and TRBJ reference segments using MiTCR v1.1. Only V-J combinations with frequency above 0.0001, covering approximately 99% of repertoires, were analysed. The TCS score was defined as the ratio of F50 (clonal expansion) to E x V (chaos), calculated using BLOSUM62-based TCRdist between CDR3 peptides within each V-J. Welch's t-statistics and random forest reduced roughly 530 V-J features to 10 to 15, which were used in a naive Bayes classifier (R e1071). TCRdb applied fastp at Q25 and MiXCR to the public reads, then kept only in-frame beta chains. Each record represents a unique CDR3 protein, reported with the most common genes and DNA among its rows. What appears here as the V and J calls and clone size reflects TCRdb's work, not the paper's. Present in this sample are around 400,000 distinct CDR3 sequences, roughly 15% of which were seen just once. About 21% of the sample goes to the ten largest clones.

This clonotype was detected only once. This receptor's antigen is unknown. No base quality information exists; no much larger clone differs at one position. A single read constitutes weak evidence. The full study reports these points: In cross-validation, a model built on a 13 V-J signature told ophthalmopathy apart from stable hyperthyroidism with approximately 91% sensitivity and roughly 81% specificity, and in testing the same model reached 80%/75%. Sample size was not statistically predetermined, and blinding of investigators to group allocation was not performed. In validation, the model predicted progression to ophthalmopathy with 55% to 71% sensitivity and about 72% specificity, a median of 6.5 months before onset. Most expanded thyroid clonotypes (frequency above 0.001) were also detected in blood, a finding suggesting that blood repertoires may reflect thyroid immune responses.

Sequences LGHDT (CDR1) and YNNKEL (CDR2) are obtained from the germline V gene (reference sequence). At the junction V is shortened by 4 bases and J by 2 bases, with 12 bases in between. Its CDR3 holds 15 amino acids, cysteine through phenylalanine. The retained sequence is limited to the CDR3, 45 bases, with the frame set at the first base. In the ophthalmopathy patients, disease was moderately to severely active, with a Clinical Activity Score of 3 or more, a NOSPECS grade of 4 or more, and a duration of less than 3 months. Patients with uncontrolled infections, other autoimmune diseases, pregnancy or lactation were excluded. Diagnoses relied on clinical symptoms, serum thyroxine and TRAb, thyroid ultrasound and orbital computed tomography. Ficoll-Paque density gradient centrifugation was used to isolate PBMCs from approximately 11 ml of fresh peripheral blood. Total RNA was extracted with Trizol reagent, and quality was checked on an Agilent 2100 Bioanalyzer.

The rearrangement joined TRBV3-1 to TRBJ2-1; the D gene is unclear. Sequencing used blood. This TCR was recovered from a woman aged 55-75 years with Graves' ophthalmopathy. The CDR3 here reads CASSRVAQTYNEQFF. In nucleotide form, the sequence is TGTGCCAGCAGCCGAGTGGCACAGACCTACAATGAGCAGTTCTTC.